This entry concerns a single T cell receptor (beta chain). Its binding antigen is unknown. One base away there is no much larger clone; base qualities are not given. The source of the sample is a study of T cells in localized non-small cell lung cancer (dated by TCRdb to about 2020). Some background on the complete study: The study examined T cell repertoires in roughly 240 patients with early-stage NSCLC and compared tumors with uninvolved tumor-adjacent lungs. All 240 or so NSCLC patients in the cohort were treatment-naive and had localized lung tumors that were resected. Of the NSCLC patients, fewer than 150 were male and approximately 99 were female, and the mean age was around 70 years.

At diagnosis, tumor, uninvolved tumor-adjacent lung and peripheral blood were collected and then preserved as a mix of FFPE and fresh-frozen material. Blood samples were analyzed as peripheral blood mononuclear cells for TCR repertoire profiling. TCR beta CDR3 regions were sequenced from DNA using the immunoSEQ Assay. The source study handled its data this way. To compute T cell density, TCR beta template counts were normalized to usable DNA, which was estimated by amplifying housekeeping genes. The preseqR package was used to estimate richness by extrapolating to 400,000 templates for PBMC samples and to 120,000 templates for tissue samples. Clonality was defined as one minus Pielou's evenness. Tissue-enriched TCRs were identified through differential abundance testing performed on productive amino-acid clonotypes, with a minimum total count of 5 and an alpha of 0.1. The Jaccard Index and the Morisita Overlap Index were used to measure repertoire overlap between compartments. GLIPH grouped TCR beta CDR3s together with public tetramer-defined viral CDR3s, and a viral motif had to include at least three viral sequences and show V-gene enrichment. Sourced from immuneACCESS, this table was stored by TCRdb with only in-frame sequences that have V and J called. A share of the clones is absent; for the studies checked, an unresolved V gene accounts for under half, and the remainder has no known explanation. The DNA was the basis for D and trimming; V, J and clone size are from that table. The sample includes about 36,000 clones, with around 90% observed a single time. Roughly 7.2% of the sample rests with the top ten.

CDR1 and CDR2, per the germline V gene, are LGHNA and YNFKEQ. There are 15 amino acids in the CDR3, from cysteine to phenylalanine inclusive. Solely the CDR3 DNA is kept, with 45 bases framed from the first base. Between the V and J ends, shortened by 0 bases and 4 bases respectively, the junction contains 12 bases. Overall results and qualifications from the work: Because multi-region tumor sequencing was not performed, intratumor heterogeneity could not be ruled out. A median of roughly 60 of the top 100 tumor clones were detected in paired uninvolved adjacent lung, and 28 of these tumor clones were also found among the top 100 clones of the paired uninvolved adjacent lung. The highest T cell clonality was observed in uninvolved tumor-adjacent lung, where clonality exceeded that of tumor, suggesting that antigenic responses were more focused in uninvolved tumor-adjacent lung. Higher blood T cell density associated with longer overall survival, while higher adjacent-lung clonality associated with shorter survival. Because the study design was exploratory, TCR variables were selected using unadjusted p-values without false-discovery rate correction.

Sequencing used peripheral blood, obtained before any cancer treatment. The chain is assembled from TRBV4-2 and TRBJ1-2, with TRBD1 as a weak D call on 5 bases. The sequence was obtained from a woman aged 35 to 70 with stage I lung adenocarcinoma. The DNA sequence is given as TGTGCCAGCAGCCAAGAGGGGGGGGTTTCCTATGGCTACACCTTC. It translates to CASSQEGGVSYGYTF.